Listed below are T cell receptor beta chains from one sample, sequenced in a study of Tregs in tolerant kidney transplant recipients. Some clones are missing from TCRdb's copy, which holds only in-frame ones; the method was immunoSEQ multiplex PCR. Among hundreds of thousands of clones listed, roughly 84% were seen once. The sequenced sample consisted of CD4+ T cells from blood. The source is a human donor in good health. The CDR3 runs from the conserved cysteine through the conserved F or W. The D gene is left open where the match is weak. Rows give clone size only sometimes, using once, few, many, or a class for an expanded clone.

TRBJ2-5,NA,TRBV30,TRBD2,TGTGCCTCATTAGCGGGAGAAGAGACCCAGTACTTC,CASLAGEETQYF
TRBJ2-3,NA,TRBV2,NA,TGTGCCAGCAGTGAGGGGGCAGATACGCAGTATTTT,CASSEGADTQYF
TRBJ1-4,NA,TRBV5-1,NA,TGCGCCAGCAGCTCGGGGGGTACTAATGAAAAACTGTTTTTT,CASSSGGTNEKLFF
TRBJ2-3,NA,TRBV5-1,NA,TGCGCCAGCAGCTTGTCTCCAAAGGGGGGCACAGATACGCAGTATTTT,CASSLSPKGGTDTQYF
TRBJ1-4,NA,TRBV7-8,TRBD1,TGTGCCAGCAGTTTTCGTGAGGGGGCCAACGAAAAACTGTTTTTT,CASSFREGANEKLFF
TRBJ2-7,few,TRBV7-2,NA,TGTGCCAGCAGCCCCAGGAGATACGAGCAGTACTTC,CASSPRRYEQYF
TRBJ1-1,few,TRBV5-1,NA,TGCGCCAGCAGCTGGACTGGGGACACTGAAGCTTTCTTT,CASSWTGDTEAFF
TRBJ2-3,NA,TRBV11-2,TRBD2,TGTGCCAGCAGCTATTTAGCGGGGGGAAGCACAGATACGCAGTATTTT,CASSYLAGGSTDTQYF
TRBJ2-7,NA,TRBV25-1,NA,TGTGCCAGCAGAAACGGTTACGAGCAGTACTTC,CASRNGYEQYF
TRBJ2-4,NA,TRBV4-1,NA,TGCGCCAGCAGCCAAGATGCCGGGGGCTGGGAAAACATTCAGTACTTC,CASSQDAGGWENIQYF
TRBJ2-4,NA,TRBV7-6,NA,TGTGCCAGCAGCTCCCGGAGGGGCAGCATTCAGTACTTC,CASSSRRGSIQYF